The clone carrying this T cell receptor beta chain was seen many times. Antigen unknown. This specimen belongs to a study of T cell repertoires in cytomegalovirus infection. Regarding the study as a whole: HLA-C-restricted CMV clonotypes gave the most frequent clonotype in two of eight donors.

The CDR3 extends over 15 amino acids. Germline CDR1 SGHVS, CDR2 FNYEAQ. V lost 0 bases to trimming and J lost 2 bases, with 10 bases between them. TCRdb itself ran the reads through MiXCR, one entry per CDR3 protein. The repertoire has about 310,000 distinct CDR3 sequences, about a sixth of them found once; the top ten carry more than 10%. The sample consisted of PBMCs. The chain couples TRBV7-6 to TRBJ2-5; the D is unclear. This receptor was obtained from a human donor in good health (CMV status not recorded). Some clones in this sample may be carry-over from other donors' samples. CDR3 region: CASSLALSLQETQYF. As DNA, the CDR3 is TGTGCCAGCAGCTTAGCACTTTCATTACAAGAGACCCAGTACTTC.